This T cell receptor beta chain was documented in a study of blood T cell repertoires in COVID-19. Whole-study context: COVID-19 samples collected from the United States, Italy and Spain covered acute and convalescent phases. The analysed material was cDNA or gDNA that came from T cells, B-cell-depleted T cells, or PBMCs.

The study assigned cohorts using participant-reported clinical history. The CDR3 has 17 residues. Germline CDR1 and CDR2: SGDLS and YYNGEE. V shed 6 bases, J shed 2 bases, and the junction held 17 bases outside the gene matches. In the study's own analysis: Nucleated cell counts were estimated from reference gene primer amplification. Clones were read by immunoSEQ multiplex PCR, and TCRdb kept only the in-frame ones, dropping some. Clone size and V and J calls were adopted from that table, with D and trimming inferred from the DNA. This sample has 300,000 to 400,000 clones, with roughly 90% found just once.

This chain uses TRBV9 with TRBJ2-7, with 7 bases fitting TRBD1. The sample consisted of PBMCs or T cells enriched from blood (not recorded which). The clonotype originates from a woman in her thirties with acute COVID-19. This CDR3 is CASTSTPRTGVPYEQYF. The CDR3 DNA reads as TGTGCCAGCACCTCGACCCCCCGGACAGGAGTTCCCTACGAGCAGTACTTC.